The T cell receptor beta chain described here comes from a study of shared clonotypes between healthy human individuals. Points from the study as a whole: Among the subsets, naive ones generally showed larger estimated richness than memory ones.

Study donors comprised healthy, HIV-negative adults devoid of recent acute infection or vaccination. Adults of Caucasian background living in Nashville, Tennessee made up all donors. The CD4+ fraction was divided into a CD45RA+ naive subset and a CD45RA-negative memory subset. Sequencing was performed with immunoSEQ multiplex PCR; in TCRdb, only in-frame clones are kept and a portion is missing. Among about 2.3 million clones listed, approximately 93% were seen once. On this clone: Its antigen is not identified.

V lost 4 bases, J lost 4 bases, and 14 bases lay in between. Looked up from germline, CDR1 is MNHEY and CDR2 is SVGAGI. The CDR3 is made up of 15 amino acids. The clonotype originates from a man between 18 and 29 years old in good health. Some clones in this sample may be carry-over from other donors' samples. V usage is TRBV6-5 and J usage is TRBJ2-1; D is unresolved. Sequencing was performed on naive CD4+ T cells from PBMCs. The subset is: CD45RA+ positively selected. The CDR3 sequence is CASSLGRKQYNEQFF. The CDR3 DNA reads as TGTGCCAGCAGTTTAGGTCGGAAGCAATACAATGAGCAGTTCTTC.